The 14 T cell receptor beta chains reported below all come from one sample, sequenced in a study of T cells expressing NK-cell markers (dated by TCRdb to about 2020). Libraries were built with 5' RACE. The data were produced on an Illumina HiSeq 2000. The reads were reprocessed in TCRdb, with one entry per CDR3 protein sequence and no accompanying DNA. The record for this sample contains roughly 280,000 distinct CDR3 sequences. Together, the top ten hold approximately 0.41% of the sample. Input material: blood T cells: a sorted CD56 or NKG2C T cell subset, CD4+ or CD8+ T cells, or bulk PBMC T cells (not recorded which). These receptors were obtained from a man aged 18 to 29 in good health. Donor details come from another sample of the same person, matched by shared clones.

The CDR3 sequence: CAISEPTGMGTDTQYF. The rearrangement links TRBV10-3 to TRBJ2-3. From germline, CDR1 is ENHRY and CDR2 SYGVKD. The CDR3 runs 16 residues.

The genes are TRBV25-1 and TRBJ2-7; TCRdb calls TRBD1, which cannot be checked without DNA. In germline, CDR1 is MGHDK, CDR2 SYGVNS. The CDR3 is 13 amino acids. The CDR3: CASRGHPFYEQYF.

The CDR3: CASSQLLPTPTNEQFF. V is TRBV3-1 and J is TRBJ2-1; TCRdb's assignment of TRBD1 cannot be checked, as there is no DNA. From germline, CDR1 is LGHDT and CDR2 YNNKEL (reference sequence). The CDR3 length is 16 residues.

The V call is TRBV6-1, the J call TRBJ2-3; TCRdb's D call of TRBD1 is untestable without DNA. This CDR3 has 16 residues. Per germline, CDR1 MNHNS and CDR2 SASEGT. CDR3: CASSSWGQGAGDTQYF.

This chain joins TRBV12-3 or TRBV12-4 and TRBJ2-1; lacking DNA, the TRBD2 call made by TCRdb goes unchecked. This CDR3 contains 14 residues. Here the CDR3 reads CASSGTRSHPEQFF.

The genes are TRBV5-1 and TRBJ2-1; the D call from TCRdb, TRBD2, cannot be confirmed without DNA. The CDR3 consists of 16 residues. Per the germline V gene, CDR1 is SGHRS and CDR2 is YFSETQ. The CDR3 sequence: CASSSGLAGDRNEQFF.

The CDR3 protein is CASSLAREVRFF. The V gene is TRBV12-3 or TRBV12-4, the J gene TRBJ2-1; TCRdb outputs TRBD2, but without DNA this stays unchecked. This CDR3 region has 12 residues.

The rearrangement uses TRBV7-2 and TRBJ2-3; TCRdb calls TRBD1, which cannot be checked without DNA. CDR1 is SGHTA, CDR2 FQGNSA, per germline. This CDR3 spans 16 amino acids. The CDR3 sequence is CASRSILGGFTDTQYF.

The rearrangement uses TRBV12-3 or TRBV12-4 and TRBJ2-1; TCRdb's D call, TRBD1, is unchecked because there is no DNA. CDR3 size: 15 residues. The CDR3 reads CASSFLGQGKNEQFF.

CDR3 region: CASQAQGGTGELFF. The chain carries TRBV5-1 and TRBJ2-2; checking the TCRdb D call of TRBD2 is not possible without DNA. The CDR3 covers 14 residues. Germline assignment: CDR1 SGHRS and CDR2 YFSETQ.

The J gene is TRBJ2-1, the V gene TRBV5-1; the D call of TRBD1 rests on TCRdb alone, since no DNA is present to check it. Germline CDR1 reads SGHRS; CDR2 reads YFSETQ. The CDR3 has 16 amino acids. The CDR3 reads CASSLGGQGAGNEQFF.

V gene TRBV12-3 or TRBV12-4 combines with J gene TRBJ2-1; TCRdb lists TRBD2, though no DNA is available to test this call. This CDR3 region has 15 residues. This chain's CDR3 is CASSFSSGAYNEQFF.

The rearrangement joins TRBV7-6 to TRBJ1-5. The germline V gene has CDR1 SGHVS and CDR2 FNYEAQ. The CDR3 runs 19 residues. The CDR3 region is CASSLLAANIKDSNQPQHF.

The CDR3 here is CASTRLTGELFF. The chain employs TRBV25-1 and TRBJ2-2. CDR3 length: 12 amino acids. Per germline, CDR1 MGHDK and CDR2 SYGVNS.